This T cell receptor beta chain appears in the sequencing data of a study of T cell clonotyping in hematopoietic cell transplantation. Clones were read by immunoSEQ multiplex PCR, and TCRdb kept only the in-frame ones, dropping some. The table records over 8,500 clones, around 85% of them present only once. CDR1 is SNHLY and CDR2 is FYNNEI in the germline V gene. V lost 8 bases, J lost 2 bases, and 14 bases lay in between. The CDR3 runs 14 residues. Samples: about 28 days before transplant, then days 30, 100 and 180 after. Material: PBMCs, obtained 180 days after allogeneic stem cell transplant. The chain combines TRBV2 with TRBJ2-3; D is perhaps TRBD1 (6 bases). This TCR came from a human patient who had an allogeneic stem cell transplant, so the T cells may come from the graft donor. The donor label of this sample is uncertain. Some clones in this sample may be carry-over from other donors' samples. CDR3 sequence reads: CASGGQLDTDTQYF. The CDR3 DNA reads as TGTGCCAGCGGAGGACAGCTAGACACAGATACGCAGTATTTT. Filled out from reference TRBV2 and TRBJ2-3, the complete variable domain reads EPEVTQTPSHQVTQMGQEVILRCVPISNHLYFYWYRQILGQKVEFLVSFYNNEISEKSEIFDDQFSVERPDGSNFTLKIRSTKLEDSAMYFCASGGQLDTDTQYFGPGTRLTVL.